The following is a T cell receptor (beta chain) sequence with its context. Every isolated RNA sample was fully reverse transcribed, so sequencing captured expressed TCRB transcripts. The table came from immunoSEQ multiplex PCR; TCRdb's copy has only in-frame clones and leaves some out. The sample consists of 350,000 to 450,000 clones, around 16% of them appearing once. CDR3 size: 18 residues. Trimming left V 3 bases short and J 0 bases short, with 15 bases between. The germline gives CDR1 LGHNA, CDR2 YNFKEQ. These data belong to a study of beta chain features in type 1 diabetes. Sequencing input: naive CD4+ T cells from blood. The gene calls are TRBV4-2 and TRBJ2-6; D possibly corresponds to TRBD1 (6 bases). This TCR was sampled from a woman younger than 35 in good health. In DNA form, the CDR3 reads TGTGCCAGCAGCCAGGGACACGGACCGTTCTCTGGGGCCAACGTCCTGACTTTC. Protein product: CASSQGHGPFSGANVLTF.